This section outlines one T cell receptor (beta chain) sequence together with its context. V lost 5 bases, J lost 6 bases, and 14 bases stayed unmatched. CDR1 is KGHDR, CDR2 SFDVKD, per germline. This CDR3 region has 18 residues. Seattle patients were enrolled while actively infected and followed longitudinally. Measured with immunoSEQ multiplex PCR; TCRdb has only the in-frame clones, and not every one. The sample contains some 130,000 clones, around nine tenths of which appear only once. These data belong to a study of blood T cell repertoires in COVID-19. Background on the study: T cells, B-cell-depleted T cells, or PBMCs supplied cDNA or gDNA.

V and J are TRBV24-1 and TRBJ2-2, with 10 bases identical to TRBD1. This TCR derives from a man in his 60s with COVID-19, enrolled during active disease. Sequenced material: peripheral blood. CDR3 sequence: CATSGGIWDRGRAGELFF. The DNA of the CDR3 is TGTGCCACCAGTGGGGGGATCTGGGACAGGGGACGAGCCGGGGAGCTGTTTTTT.